A selection of T cell receptor beta chains follows, all from one sample in a study of T cell responses to AZD1222 COVID-19 vaccine. Sequenced by immunoSEQ multiplex PCR; TCRdb stores in-frame clones only, minus some. This table has 180,000 or so clones, 80% to 95% appearing once. This material consisted of peripheral blood, taken on day 0 of AZD1222 vaccination. These receptors came from an adult in good health. The CDR3 runs from the conserved cysteine through the conserved F or W. D genes are given only for firm matches. Clone size is not always given. Where it is, it says once, few, many or a class for expanded clones.

d_call,v_call,clone_size,j_call,cdr3_nt,cdr3_aa
NA,TRBV18,NA,TRBJ2-1,TGTGCCAGCTCACCCGTAGTAAGGGACAATGAGCAGTTCTTC,CASSPVVRDNEQFF
NA,TRBV12-3/TRBV12-4,NA,TRBJ2-1,TGTGCCAGCAGTTTCGCCCTAGCTTATGAGCAGTTCTTC,CASSFALAYEQFF
NA,TRBV19,NA,TRBJ1-5,TGTGCCAGCACGAAGGATATCGATCAGCCCCAGCATTTT,CASTKDIDQPQHF
NA,TRBV18,NA,TRBJ2-3,TGTGCCAGCTCAAGTCTCGGTAGCCGAATCACAGATACGCAGTATTTT,CASSSLGSRITDTQYF
NA,TRBV21-1,NA,TRBJ1-5,TGTGCCAGCAGCCCCCAGGAGAGGGCTGGGTGGTCTAGCAATCAGCCCCAGCATTTT,CASSPQERAGWSSNQPQHF
TRBD1,TRBV29-1,NA,TRBJ1-2,TGCAGCGTTCCCGGGACAGACTATGGCTACACCTTC,CSVPGTDYGYTF
NA,TRBV5-4,NA,TRBJ1-1,TGTGCCAGCAGCTTGGGGGGGACTGGGGAAGCTTTCTTT,CASSLGGTGEAFF
NA,TRBV7-9,NA,TRBJ2-1,TGTGCCAGCAGCTCGACTCGGGAGCAGTTCTTC,CASSSTREQFF
TRBD1,TRBV2,NA,TRBJ2-5,TGTGCCAGCCGGACGGGGACAGGCCAAGAGACCCAGTACTTC,CASRTGTGQETQYF
TRBD1,TRBV6-5,NA,TRBJ1-4,TGTGCCAGCAGAAAAGGGGGCCGCAGTGAAAAACTGTTTTTT,CASRKGGRSEKLFF
NA,TRBV10-1,NA,TRBJ1-1,TGCGCCAGCAGTGAGCTGATAGGGCGGGACACTGAAGCTTTCTTT,CASSELIGRDTEAFF
NA,TRBV7-2,NA,TRBJ1-4,TGTGCCAGCAGCTTAGGGCCCGACGCCTTTGAAAAACTGTTTTTT,CASSLGPDAFEKLFF
NA,TRBV14,NA,TRBJ1-1,TGTGCCAGCAGCCAAGATGCCTACACTGAAGCTTTCTTT,CASSQDAYTEAFF
NA,TRBV2,NA,TRBJ2-3,TGTGCCAGCAGTGGTTGGGGGGCGCAAAGAAGGTATTTT,CASSGWGAQRRYF
NA,TRBV6-5,NA,TRBJ2-7,TGTGCCAGCAGTTACTGGGGCGGGCAGAACTACGAGCAGTACTTC,CASSYWGGQNYEQYF
NA,TRBV10-2,NA,TRBJ1-1,TGCGCCAGCAGTGAGTCGACTTGGACTGAAGCTTTCTTT,CASSESTWTEAFF
NA,TRBV5-6,NA,TRBJ1-2,TGTGCCAGCGGCTATTCGGGGGTACTGTATGGCTACACCTTC,CASGYSGVLYGYTF
NA,TRBV3-1/TRBV3-2,few,TRBJ2-1,TGTGCCAGCAGCCGAGGGGCGGCGAGCTCCTACAATGAGCAGTTCTTC,CASSRGAASSYNEQFF
NA,TRBV3-1/TRBV3-2,NA,TRBJ1-2,TGTGCCAGCAGTCCCGGGGAGGCGAAGGGCTATGGCTACACCTTC,CASSPGEAKGYGYTF
NA,TRBV2,NA,TRBJ2-3,TGTGCCAGCAGCGCGCAGGGACAGCGGGCAGATACGCAGTATTTT,CASSAQGQRADTQYF
NA,TRBV28,NA,TRBJ1-5,TGTGCCGCAGGGAGAGTGGGGCCCCAGCATTTT,CAAGRVGPQHF
TRBD2,TRBV11-2,NA,TRBJ2-7,TGTGCCAGCAGCTTAGATAGTGGTAGCGGGAGCATCGAGCAGTACTTC,CASSLDSGSGSIEQYF
NA,TRBV5-8,NA,TRBJ1-2,TGTGCCAGCAGCTTGAGGGGCAGGGAAGGTGGCTACACCTTC,CASSLRGREGGYTF
TRBD2,TRBV13,NA,TRBJ2-7,TGTGCCAGCAGCTCCCAACGGGGGGTCTACGGGGCCTACGAGCAGTACTTC,CASSSQRGVYGAYEQYF
NA,TRBV27,NA,TRBJ1-2,TGCGCCTCGGCGGGGCCTAACTATGGCTACACCTTC,CASAGPNYGYTF
NA,TRBV19,NA,TRBJ1-1,TGTGCCAGTGGGATTTGGGGTAACACTGAAGCTTTCTTT,CASGIWGNTEAFF
NA,TRBV9,NA,TRBJ1-2,TGTGCCAGCACCCTCCTCTGGGACACAACTATTTATGGCTACACCTTC,CASTLLWDTTIYGYTF
TRBD2,TRBV18,NA,TRBJ2-5,TGTGCCAGCTCACCATCCCGCGCGGGAGTATCAGAGACCCAGTACTTC,CASSPSRAGVSETQYF
NA,TRBV19,NA,TRBJ2-2,TGTGCCAGTAGTATTTTGACAGGGACTACCGGGGAGCTGTTTTTT,CASSILTGTTGELFF
NA,TRBV2,once,TRBJ1-2,TGTGCCTGGCAGGGAACAGCATATGGCTACACCTTC,CAWQGTAYGYTF
NA,TRBV2,NA,TRBJ2-3,TGTGCCAGCAGTGAAGAGGCTCAGAGGCGGGATACGCAGTATTTT,CASSEEAQRRDTQYF
TRBD2,TRBV6-1,NA,TRBJ2-5,TGTGCCAGCAGTGATAAGACTAGCGGGGGGGGCCAAGAGACCCAGTACTTC,CASSDKTSGGGQETQYF
TRBD1,TRBV5-4,NA,TRBJ1-1,TGTGCCAGCAGCCTAACAGGGGGGGACACTGAAGCTTTCTTT,CASSLTGGDTEAFF
TRBD1,TRBV27,NA,TRBJ2-7,TGTGCCAGCAGTTGGACCGGGACAGGGCGCGAGCAGTACTTC,CASSWTGTGREQYF
NA,TRBV6-8,NA,TRBJ1-5,TGTGCCAGTCGAAATCAGCCCCAGCATTTT,CASRNQPQHF
TRBD1,TRBV6-6,NA,TRBJ1-3,TGTGCCAGCAGTCGACAGCTAACAGGGGATGCTGGAAACACCATATATTTT,CASSRQLTGDAGNTIYF
NA,TRBV6-5,NA,TRBJ1-5,TGTGCCAGCAGTCCCCTGGGGGGGGCTGGGCAGCCCCAGCATTTT,CASSPLGGAGQPQHF
TRBD2,TRBV4-1,few,TRBJ2-5,TGCGCCAGCAGCCAAGATCTGTTGAAAGAGCGGGAGCCGCCAGGGGAGACCCAGTACTTC,CASSQDLLKEREPPGETQYF
TRBD1,TRBV28,NA,TRBJ1-5,TGTGCCGGACAGGAGGGAAATCTTAATCAGCCCCAGCATTTT,CAGQEGNLNQPQHF
NA,TRBV10-3,NA,TRBJ2-2,TGTGCCATCATTGAAGGTCCGTCCACCGGGGAGCTGTTTTTT,CAIIEGPSTGELFF
TRBD2,TRBV5-1,NA,TRBJ2-1,TGCGCCAGCAGCTTGACTAGCGGGAGCAACTACAATGAGCAGTTCTTC,CASSLTSGSNYNEQFF
NA,TRBV6-5,NA,TRBJ1-1,TGTGCCAGCCAGAGGATGAACACTGAAGCTTTCTTT,CASQRMNTEAFF
NA,TRBV7-9,NA,TRBJ1-4,TGTGCCAGCAGCTTACCCTGGGGAGAAAAACTGTTTTTT,CASSLPWGEKLFF
TRBD2,TRBV5-4,NA,TRBJ2-7,TGTGCCAGCAGCTTCGGCCCCGGGACTAGACTAAACGAGCAGTACTTC,CASSFGPGTRLNEQYF
NA,TRBV18,NA,TRBJ1-2,TGTGCCAGCTCACTAACGGACAGTTATGGCTACACCTTC,CASSLTDSYGYTF
NA,TRBV3-1/TRBV3-2,NA,TRBJ1-4,TGTGCCAGCAGCCAAAACCCAGGGTTTGGTGAAAAACTGTTTTTT,CASSQNPGFGEKLFF
TRBD2,TRBV11-2,NA,TRBJ2-4,TGTGCCAGCAGCCTAGCGGGAGGAGGCACCAAAAACATTCAGTACTTC,CASSLAGGGTKNIQYF
NA,TRBV19,NA,TRBJ1-1,TGTGCCGTAGCGGAAGGGGGGCACTTCACTGAAGCTTTCTTT,CAVAEGGHFTEAFF
NA,TRBV3-1/TRBV3-2,NA,TRBJ2-7,TGTGCCAGCAGCCAAGATATAGGGTTGGCCTACGAGCAGTACTTC,CASSQDIGLAYEQYF
NA,TRBV5-1,NA,TRBJ1-3,TGCGCCAGCAGCCTATCATTGGGTGCGGGAGCCTCTGGAAACACCATATATTTT,CASSLSLGAGASGNTIYF
NA,TRBV5-4,NA,TRBJ1-4,TGTGCCAGCAGCAGCGGCGGCACTAATGAAAAACTGTTTTTT,CASSSGGTNEKLFF
NA,TRBV5-4,NA,TRBJ2-5,TGTGCCAGCAGCTTGCCCGGGAGTGAGACCCAGTACTTC,CASSLPGSETQYF
NA,TRBV5-4,NA,TRBJ1-2,TGTGCCAGCAGCAATAACTGGGGCAACTATGGCTACACCTTC,CASSNNWGNYGYTF
NA,TRBV13,NA,TRBJ2-2,TGTGCCAGCAGCTTGGCAGGGAACACCGGGGAGCTGTTTTTT,CASSLAGNTGELFF
NA,TRBV18,NA,TRBJ1-3,TGTGCCAGCTCACCTAACGACAGCTCTGGAAACACCATATATTTT,CASSPNDSSGNTIYF
TRBD1,TRBV29-1,NA,TRBJ2-4,TGCAGCGTTGCTTGGACAGGGCCTAAAAACATTCAGTACTTC,CSVAWTGPKNIQYF
TRBD1,TRBV18,NA,TRBJ1-1,TGTGCCAGCTCACCGAGGACAGGGATAAACACTGAAGCTTTCTTT,CASSPRTGINTEAFF
TRBD2,TRBV15,NA,TRBJ2-7,TGTGCCACCAGCAGGGGAGGGACCTTGGGGGAGCAGTACTTC,CATSRGGTLGEQYF
NA,TRBV28,NA,TRBJ1-2,TGTGCCAGCAGCCCCGGGTTGGGGGGCTATGGCTACACCTTC,CASSPGLGGYGYTF